This TCR beta chain emerged from a study of CD8 T cells in Susac syndrome. Random hexamers were used to reverse transcribe roughly 0.45 to 1 ug of RNA. Amplification of TCR beta CDR3 across 54 Vbeta and 13 Jbeta was performed with immunoSEQ multiplex PCR. MiXCR was run by TCRdb on the immunoSEQ multiplex PCR reads, yielding one entry per CDR3 protein. The sample lists under 550,000 distinct CDR3 sequences; 85% to 90% were seen once. Study results and caveats: The study recognized that its TCR sequencing and HLA analysis covered a relatively small number of individuals.

Details on this clonotype: Its antigen is still unknown.

This CDR3 has 16 amino acids. The V gene end was trimmed by 3 bases and the J gene end by 3 bases; junction bases not matched to a gene: 9. The germline V gene encodes CDR1 MGHRA and CDR2 YSYEKL. The clonotype comes from a human donor with multiple sclerosis. The V and J genes are TRBV4-1 and TRBJ1-2; TRBD1 matches at 8 bases. The sequenced sample was CD8+ T cells from PBMCs. CDR3 sequence reads: CASSHAQGARYYGYTF. The CDR3 DNA follows: TGCGCCAGCAGCCACGCTCAGGGGGCGCGGTACTATGGCTACACCTTC.